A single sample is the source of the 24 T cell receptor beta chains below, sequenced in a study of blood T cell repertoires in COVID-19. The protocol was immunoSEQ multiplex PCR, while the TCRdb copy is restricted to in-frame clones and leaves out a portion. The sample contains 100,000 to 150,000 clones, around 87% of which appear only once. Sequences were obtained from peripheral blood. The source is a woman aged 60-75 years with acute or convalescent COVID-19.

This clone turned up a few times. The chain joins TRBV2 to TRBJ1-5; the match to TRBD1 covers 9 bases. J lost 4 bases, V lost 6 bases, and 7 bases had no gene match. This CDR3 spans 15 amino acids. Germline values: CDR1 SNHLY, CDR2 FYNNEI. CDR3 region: CASSLGQGLNQPQHF. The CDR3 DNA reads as TGTGCCAGCAGCCTGGGACAGGGATTAAATCAGCCCCAGCATTTT.

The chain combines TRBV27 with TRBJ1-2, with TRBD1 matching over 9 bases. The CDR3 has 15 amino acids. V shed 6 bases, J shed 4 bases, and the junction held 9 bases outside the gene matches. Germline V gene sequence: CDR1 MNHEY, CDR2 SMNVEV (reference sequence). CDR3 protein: CASRQTGGLLYGYTF. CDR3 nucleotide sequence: TGTGCCAGCAGGCAAACAGGGGGCCTCCTCTATGGCTACACCTTC.

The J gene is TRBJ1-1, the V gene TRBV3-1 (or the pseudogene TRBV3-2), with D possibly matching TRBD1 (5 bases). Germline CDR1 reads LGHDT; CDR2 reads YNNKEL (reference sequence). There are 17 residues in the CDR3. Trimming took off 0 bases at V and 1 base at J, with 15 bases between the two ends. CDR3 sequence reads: CASSQDGVEGPNTEAFF. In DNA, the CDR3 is TGTGCCAGCAGCCAAGATGGGGTGGAGGGGCCGAACACTGAAGCTTTCTTT.

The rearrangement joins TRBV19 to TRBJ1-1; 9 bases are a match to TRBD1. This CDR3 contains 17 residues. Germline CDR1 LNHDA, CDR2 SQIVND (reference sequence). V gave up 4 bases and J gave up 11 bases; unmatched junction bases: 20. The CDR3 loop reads CASSTPPRGQGPALAFF. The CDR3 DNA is TGTGCCAGTAGTACCCCTCCGAGGGGACAGGGCCCGGCACTCGCTTTCTTT.

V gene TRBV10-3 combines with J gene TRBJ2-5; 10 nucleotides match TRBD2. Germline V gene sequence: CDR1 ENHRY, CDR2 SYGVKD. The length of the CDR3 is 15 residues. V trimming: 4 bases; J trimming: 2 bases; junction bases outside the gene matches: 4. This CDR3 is CAISAILAGQETQYF. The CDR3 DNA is TGTGCCATCAGTGCTATACTAGCGGGGCAAGAGACCCAGTACTTC.

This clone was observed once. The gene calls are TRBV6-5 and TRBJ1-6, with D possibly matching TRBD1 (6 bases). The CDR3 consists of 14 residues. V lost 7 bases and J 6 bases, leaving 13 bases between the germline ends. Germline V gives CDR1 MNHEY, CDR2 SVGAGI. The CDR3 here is CASTRLRGNSPLHF. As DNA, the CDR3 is TGTGCCAGCACGCGACTCAGGGGTAATTCACCCCTCCACTTT.

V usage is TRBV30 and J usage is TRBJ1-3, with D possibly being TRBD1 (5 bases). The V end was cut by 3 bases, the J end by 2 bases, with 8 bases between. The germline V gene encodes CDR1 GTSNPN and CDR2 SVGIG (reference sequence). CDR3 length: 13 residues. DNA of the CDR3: TGTGCCTGGAGGGGGGGAGCTGGAAACACCATATATTTT. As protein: CAWRGGAGNTIYF.

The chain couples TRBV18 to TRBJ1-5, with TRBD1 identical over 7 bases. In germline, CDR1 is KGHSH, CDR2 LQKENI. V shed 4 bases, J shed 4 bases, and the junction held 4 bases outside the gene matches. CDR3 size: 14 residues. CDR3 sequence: CASSRGTDNQPQHF. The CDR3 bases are TGTGCCAGCTCACGCGGGACAGATAATCAGCCCCAGCATTTT.

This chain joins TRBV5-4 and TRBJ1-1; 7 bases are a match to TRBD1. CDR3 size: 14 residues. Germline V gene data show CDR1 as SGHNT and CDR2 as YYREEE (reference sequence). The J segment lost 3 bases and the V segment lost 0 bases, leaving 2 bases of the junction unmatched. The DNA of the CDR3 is TGTGCCAGCAGCTTGGCAGGGGGGCACACTGAAGCTTTCTTT. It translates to CASSLAGGHTEAFF.

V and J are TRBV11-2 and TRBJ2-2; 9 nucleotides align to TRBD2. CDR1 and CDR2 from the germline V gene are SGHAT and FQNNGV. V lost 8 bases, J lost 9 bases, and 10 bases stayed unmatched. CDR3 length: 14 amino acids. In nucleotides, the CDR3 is TGTGCCAGCCTCCCGGCTAGCGGGAACTGGGAGCTGTTTTTT. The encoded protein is CASLPASGNWELFF. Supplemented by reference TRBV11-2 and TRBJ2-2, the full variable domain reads EAGVAQSPRYKIIEKRQSVAFWCNPISGHATLYWYQQILGQGPKLLIQFQNNGVVDDSQLPKDRFSAERLKGVDSTLKIQPAKLEDSAVYLCASLPASGNWELFFGEGSRLTVL.

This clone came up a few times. CDR3 protein: CASLSEGLEAFF. In DNA, the CDR3 is TGTGCCAGCTTGAGTGAGGGCCTAGAAGCTTTCTTT. The chain carries TRBV7-8 and TRBJ1-1; D gene ambiguous. CDR3 size: 12 residues. V lost 8 bases to trimming and J lost 8 bases, with 15 bases between them. CDR1 SGHVS and CDR2 FQNEAQ come from the germline V gene. Full variable domain (outside the CDR3, taken from reference TRBV7-8 and TRBJ1-1): GAGVSQSPRYKVAKRGQDVALRCDPISGHVSLFWYQQALGQGPEFLTYFQNEAQLDKSGLPSDRFFAERPEGSVSTLKIQRTQQEDSAVYLCASLSEGLEAFFGQGTRLTVV.

CDR3 residues: CASSPMTISLGGDEQFF. The CDR3 coding sequence is TGTGCCAGCTCACCAATGACAATATCCCTTGGGGGCGATGAGCAGTTCTTC. The chain couples TRBV18 to TRBJ2-1, with a tentative D call TRBD1 (6 bases). The CDR3 sequence is 17 residues long. V lost 2 bases and J 8 bases, leaving 22 bases between the germline ends. Germline V gene lookup returns CDR1 KGHSH and CDR2 LQKENI.

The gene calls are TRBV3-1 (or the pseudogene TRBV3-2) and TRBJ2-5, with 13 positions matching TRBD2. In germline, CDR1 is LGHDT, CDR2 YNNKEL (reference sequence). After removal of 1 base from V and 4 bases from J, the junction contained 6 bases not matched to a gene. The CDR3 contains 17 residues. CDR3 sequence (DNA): TGTGCCAGCAGCCAAGGAGGAAGACTAGCGGGAGGAGAGACCCAGTACTTC. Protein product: CASSQGGRLAGGETQYF.

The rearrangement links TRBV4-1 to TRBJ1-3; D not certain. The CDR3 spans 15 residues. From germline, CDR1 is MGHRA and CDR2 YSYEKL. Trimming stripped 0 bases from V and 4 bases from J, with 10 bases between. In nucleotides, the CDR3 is TGCGCCAGCAGCCAAGATGAGCTAACGGGAAACACCATATATTTT. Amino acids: CASSQDELTGNTIYF.

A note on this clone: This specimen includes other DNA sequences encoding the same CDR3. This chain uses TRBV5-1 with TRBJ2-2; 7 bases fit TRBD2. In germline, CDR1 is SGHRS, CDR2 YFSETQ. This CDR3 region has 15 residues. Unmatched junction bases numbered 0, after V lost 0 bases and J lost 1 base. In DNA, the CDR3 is TGCGCCAGCAGCTTGGCGGGAGGGAACACCGGGGAGCTGTTTTTT. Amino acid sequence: CASSLAGGNTGELFF.

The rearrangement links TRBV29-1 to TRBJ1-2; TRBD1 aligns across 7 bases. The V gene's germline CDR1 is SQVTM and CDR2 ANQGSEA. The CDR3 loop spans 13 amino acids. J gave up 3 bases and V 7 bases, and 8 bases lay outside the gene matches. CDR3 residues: CSANGDSHYGYTF. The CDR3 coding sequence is TGCAGCGCGAACGGGGACAGCCACTATGGCTACACCTTC.

In DNA form, the CDR3 reads TGTGCCACCAGCAGAGGTGGCGGGACTGGAAACACCATATATTTT. Residues: CATSRGGGTGNTIYF. The J gene is TRBJ1-3, the V gene TRBV15; D gene unclear. CDR3 length: 15 amino acids. Looked up from germline, CDR1 is LNHNV and CDR2 is YYDKDF (reference sequence). V lost 1 base, J lost 2 bases, and 9 bases lay in between.

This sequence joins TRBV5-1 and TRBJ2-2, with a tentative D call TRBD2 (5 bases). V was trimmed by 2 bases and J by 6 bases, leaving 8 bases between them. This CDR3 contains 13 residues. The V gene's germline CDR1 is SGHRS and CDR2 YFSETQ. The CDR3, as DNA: TGCGCCAGCAGCTTAGCGGCCTCCGGGGAGCTGTTTTTT. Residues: CASSLAASGELFF.

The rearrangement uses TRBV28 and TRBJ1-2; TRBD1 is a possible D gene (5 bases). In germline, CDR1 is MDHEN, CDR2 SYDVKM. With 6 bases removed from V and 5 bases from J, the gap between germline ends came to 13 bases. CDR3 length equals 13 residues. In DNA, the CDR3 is TGTGCCAGCAGCGGCCCCGCAGGGTATGGCTACACCTTC. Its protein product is CASSGPAGYGYTF.

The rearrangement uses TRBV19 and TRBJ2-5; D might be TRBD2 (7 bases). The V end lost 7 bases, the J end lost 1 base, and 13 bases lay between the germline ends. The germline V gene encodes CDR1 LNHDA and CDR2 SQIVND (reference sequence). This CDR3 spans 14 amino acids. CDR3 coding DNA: TGTGCCAGTAAGGAACGGGGGGCCCAAGAGACCCAGTACTTC. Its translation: CASKERGAQETQYF.

CDR3: CASGAGTGGAYGYTF. CDR3 bases: TGTGCCAGCGGGGCCGGGACAGGGGGCGCCTATGGCTACACCTTC. The chain joins TRBV6-5 to TRBJ1-2; 12 positions agree with TRBD1. Trimming took 8 bases from V and 4 from J; bases not matched to a gene: 8. Germline V gene lookup returns CDR1 MNHEY and CDR2 SVGAGI. The CDR3 runs 15 residues.

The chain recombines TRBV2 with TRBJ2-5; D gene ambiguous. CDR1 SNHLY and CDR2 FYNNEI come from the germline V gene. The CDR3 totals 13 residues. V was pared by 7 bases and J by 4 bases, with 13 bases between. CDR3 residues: CASKRLYLETQYF. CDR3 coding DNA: TGTGCCAGCAAGAGGTTATACTTAGAGACCCAGTACTTC.

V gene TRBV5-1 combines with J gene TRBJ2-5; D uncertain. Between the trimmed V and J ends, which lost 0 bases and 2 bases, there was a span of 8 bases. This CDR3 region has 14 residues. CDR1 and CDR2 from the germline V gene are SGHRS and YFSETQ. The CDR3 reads CASSLGALQETQYF. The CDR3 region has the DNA TGCGCCAGCAGCTTGGGGGCTCTGCAAGAGACCCAGTACTTC. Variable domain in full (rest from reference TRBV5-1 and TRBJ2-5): KAGVTQTPRYLIKTRGQQVTLSCSPISGHRSVSWYQQTPGQGLQFLFEYFSETQRNKGNFPGRFSGRQFSNSRSEMNVSTLELGDSALYLCASSLGALQETQYFGPGTRLLVL.

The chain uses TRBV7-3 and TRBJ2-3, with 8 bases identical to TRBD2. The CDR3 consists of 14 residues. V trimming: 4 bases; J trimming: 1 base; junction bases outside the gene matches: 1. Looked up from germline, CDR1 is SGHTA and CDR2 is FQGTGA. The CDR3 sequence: CASSSTSGTDTQYF. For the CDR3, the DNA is TGTGCCAGCAGCTCGACTAGCGGCACAGATACGCAGTATTTT.